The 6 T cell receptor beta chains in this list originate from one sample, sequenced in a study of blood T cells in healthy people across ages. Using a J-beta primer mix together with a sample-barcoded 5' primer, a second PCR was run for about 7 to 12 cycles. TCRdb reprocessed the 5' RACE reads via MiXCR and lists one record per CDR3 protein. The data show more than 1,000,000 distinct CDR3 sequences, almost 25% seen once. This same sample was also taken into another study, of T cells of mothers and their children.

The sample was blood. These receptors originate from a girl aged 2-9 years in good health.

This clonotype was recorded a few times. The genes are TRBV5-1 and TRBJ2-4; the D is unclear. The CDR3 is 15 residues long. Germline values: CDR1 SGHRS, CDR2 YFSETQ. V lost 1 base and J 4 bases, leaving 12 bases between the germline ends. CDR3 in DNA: TGCGCCAGCAGCTTGCTTCCGGACCGAAAAAACATTCAGTACTTC. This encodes CASSLLPDRKNIQYF. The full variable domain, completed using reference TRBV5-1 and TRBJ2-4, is KAGVTQTPRYLIKTRGQQVTLSCSPISGHRSVSWYQQTPGQGLQFLFEYFSETQRNKGNFPGRFSGRQFSNSRSEMNVSTLELGDSALYLCASSLLPDRKNIQYFGAGTRLSVL.

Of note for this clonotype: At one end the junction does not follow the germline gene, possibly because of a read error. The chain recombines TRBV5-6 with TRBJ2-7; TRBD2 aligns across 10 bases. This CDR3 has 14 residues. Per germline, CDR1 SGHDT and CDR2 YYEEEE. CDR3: CASSDGLAAYEQDF. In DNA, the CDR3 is TGTGCCAGCAGTGACGGACTAGCGGCCTACGAGCAGGACTTC.

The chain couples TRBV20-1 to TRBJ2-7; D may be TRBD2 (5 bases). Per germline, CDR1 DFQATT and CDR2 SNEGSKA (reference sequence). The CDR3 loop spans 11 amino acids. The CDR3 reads CSTRGSYEQYF. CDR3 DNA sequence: TGCAGCACTCGGGGCTCCTACGAGCAGTACTTC.

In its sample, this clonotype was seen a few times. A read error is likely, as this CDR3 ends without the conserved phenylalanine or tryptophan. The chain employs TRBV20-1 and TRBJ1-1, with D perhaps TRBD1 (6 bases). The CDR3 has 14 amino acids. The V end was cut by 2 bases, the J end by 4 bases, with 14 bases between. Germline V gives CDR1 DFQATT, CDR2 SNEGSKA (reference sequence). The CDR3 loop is CSARPIGGATEAFV. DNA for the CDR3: TGCAGTGCTAGACCCATCGGGGGGGCCACTGAAGCTTTCGTT.

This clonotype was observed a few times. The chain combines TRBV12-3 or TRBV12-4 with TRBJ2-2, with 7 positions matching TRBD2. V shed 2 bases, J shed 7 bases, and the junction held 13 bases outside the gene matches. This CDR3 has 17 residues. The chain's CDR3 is CASSLSSGGRPGGELFF. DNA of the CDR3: TGTGCCAGCAGTTTAAGTTCCGGGGGGAGGCCCGGCGGGGAGCTGTTTTTT.

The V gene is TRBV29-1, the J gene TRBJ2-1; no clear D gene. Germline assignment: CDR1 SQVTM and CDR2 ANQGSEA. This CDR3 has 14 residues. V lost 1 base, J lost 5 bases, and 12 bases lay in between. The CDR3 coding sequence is TGCAGCGTTGAAGGTGGTAGGACGAACAATGAGCAGTTCTTC. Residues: CSVEGGRTNNEQFF.